Shown below are 21 T cell receptor beta chains from a single sample sequenced in a study of cytomegalovirus exposure and HLA in healthy donors. The PCR ran on 60 Vbeta and 13 Jbeta primers. Method: immunoSEQ multiplex PCR; TCRdb's copy keeps in-frame clones and lacks some. Among under 200,000 clones, around 76% were seen once, and the ten largest hold approximately 1.5%. Specimen: PBMCs. The receptors stem from a girl aged 5-17 years in good health and CMV-seropositive.

The chain couples TRBV7-6 to TRBJ2-5; 11 bases match TRBD2. The junction had 7 bases not matched to a gene; V was cut back by 5 bases and J by 5 bases. The germline gives CDR1 SGHVS, CDR2 FNYEAQ. The CDR3 length is 15 residues. DNA for the CDR3: TGTGCCAGCAGCGTTAGCGGGGGGGCCGGGGAGACCCAGTACTTC. Protein sequence: CASSVSGGAGETQYF.

The rearrangement joins TRBV6-5 to TRBJ1-2, with D uncertain. This CDR3 is 13 amino acids long. Trimming removed 2 bases from V and 0 bases from J, with 4 bases in between. Germline assignment: CDR1 MNHEY and CDR2 SVGAGI. CDR3 in DNA: TGTGCCAGCAGTTACGGCCCTAACTATGGCTACACCTTC. Translated, it gives CASSYGPNYGYTF.

V and J are TRBV15 and TRBJ1-5; a possible D gene is TRBD1 (5 bases). CDR1 is LNHNV, CDR2 YYDKDF, per germline (reference sequence). This CDR3 comprises 16 residues. The V and J ends lost 5 bases and 4 bases respectively, with 18 bases between them. CDR3 DNA: TGTGCCACCAGCGGCCGTGGGGGGGGAAGGAATCAGCCCCAGCATTTT. Protein sequence: CATSGRGGGRNQPQHF.

V is TRBV27 and J is TRBJ1-4, with 8 nucleotides matching TRBD1. Trimming took 7 bases from V and 8 from J; bases not matched to a gene: 6. There are 13 residues in the CDR3. Per the germline V gene, CDR1 is MNHEY and CDR2 is SMNVEV (reference sequence). CDR3 amino acids: CASKGQVGEKLFF. The CDR3 DNA reads as TGTGCCAGCAAGGGACAGGTGGGAGAAAAACTGTTTTTT. Looking up the rest from reference TRBV27 and TRBJ1-4 gives the full variable domain: EAQVTQNPRYLITVTGKKLTVTCSQNMNHEYMSWYRQDPGLGLRQIYYSMNVEVTDKGDVPEGYKVSRKEKRNFPLILESPSPNQTSLYFCASKGQVGEKLFFGSGTQLSVL.

The V and J genes are TRBV7-9 and TRBJ2-1, with D unresolved. V was clipped by 1 base and J by 5 bases, with 6 bases between them. Germline CDR1 is SEHNR and CDR2 is FQNEAQ (reference sequence). The CDR3 is 13 amino acids. The CDR3 DNA follows: TGTGCCAGCAGCTTAGTACAGAACAATGAGCAGTTCTTC. As protein: CASSLVQNNEQFF.

The J gene is TRBJ1-5, the V gene TRBV27; D is possibly TRBD1 (5 bases). The CDR3 has 14 amino acids. CDR1 MNHEY and CDR2 SMNVEV come from the germline V gene (reference sequence). Between the trimmed V and J ends, which lost 5 bases and 1 base, there was a span of 9 bases. This chain's CDR3 is CASSVRVSNQPQHF. For the CDR3, the DNA is TGTGCCAGCAGTGTCAGGGTCAGCAATCAGCCCCAGCATTTT.

This chain joins TRBV27 and TRBJ2-2; D is possibly TRBD2 (6 bases). The CDR3 sequence is 16 residues long. V gave up 0 bases and J gave up 0 bases, with 8 bases separating them. Germline V gene data show CDR1 as MNHEY and CDR2 as SMNVEV (reference sequence). As DNA, the CDR3 is TGTGCCAGCAGTTTATCCGGGGGATCGAACACCGGGGAGCTGTTTTTT. This sequence encodes CASSLSGGSNTGELFF.

V usage is TRBV28 and J usage is TRBJ1-3, with no clear D. Trimming removed 5 bases from V and 4 bases from J, with 9 bases in between. This CDR3 contains 13 residues. Germline CDR1 and CDR2: MDHEN and SYDVKM. The CDR3 DNA reads TGTGCCAGCAGTCGCGGGGAAGGAAACACCATATATTTT. This encodes CASSRGEGNTIYF.

This chain uses TRBV6-6 with TRBJ1-1; tentatively, D is TRBD1 (5 bases). Per germline, CDR1 MNHNY and CDR2 SVGAGI (reference sequence). The CDR3 consists of 14 residues. V was shortened by 9 bases and J by 1 base, with 15 bases between the two germline ends. The CDR3 is CASILGGENTEAFF. The CDR3, as DNA: TGTGCCAGTATTCTGGGGGGGGAGAACACTGAAGCTTTCTTT.

In regard to this clone: Other DNA sequences from this sample encode an identical CDR3 as well. This chain links TRBV29-1 with TRBJ1-5; D is perhaps TRBD1 (5 bases). The CDR3 loop spans 13 amino acids. Trimming removed 4 bases from V and 5 bases from J, with 12 bases in between. Germline CDR1 and CDR2: SQVTM and ANQGSEA. The CDR3 spells CSVATGAHQPQHF. The CDR3 nucleotides are TGCAGCGTTGCCACAGGTGCCCATCAGCCCCAGCATTTT. The full variable domain, in which reference TRBV29-1 and TRBJ1-5 provide the parts outside the CDR3, is SAVISQKPSRDICQRGTSLTIQCQVDSQVTMMFWYRQQPGQSLTLIATANQGSEATYESGFVIDKFPISRPNLTFSTLTVSNMSPEDSSIYLCSVATGAHQPQHFGDGTRLSIL.

This sequence joins TRBV20-1 and TRBJ1-1, with 7 nucleotides matching TRBD1. After removal of 3 bases from V and 11 bases from J, the junction contained 6 bases not matched to a gene. This CDR3 has 11 residues. The germline V gene has CDR1 DFQATT and CDR2 SNEGSKA (reference sequence). The CDR3 bases are TGCAGTGCTAGCGGCGGGACAGAGGCTTTCTTT. It specifies CSASGGTEAFF.

The chain uses TRBV19 and TRBJ1-2; possibly TRBD1 for D (5 bases). Germline CDR1 LNHDA, CDR2 SQIVND (reference sequence). V lost 4 bases to trimming and J lost 4 bases, with 13 bases between them. There are 14 residues in the CDR3. Here the CDR3 reads CASSTQAPFYGYTF. The CDR3 DNA reads TGTGCCAGTAGTACACAGGCCCCCTTCTATGGCTACACCTTC.

The gene calls are TRBV15 and TRBJ1-5, with 8 bases lining up with TRBD1. V lost 3 bases and J lost 9; bases outside the gene matches: 10. Germline V CDR1 and CDR2: LNHNV, YYDKDF (reference sequence). The length of the CDR3 is 15 residues. CDR3 loop: CATSRRGQELWPQHF. The CDR3, as DNA: TGTGCCACCAGCAGGAGGGGACAGGAACTTTGGCCCCAGCATTTT.

In nucleotides, the CDR3 is TGTGCCAGCAGCCAACAGCCCTACTATGGCTACACCTTC. Amino acids: CASSQQPYYGYTF. V and J are TRBV28 and TRBJ1-2; no clear D gene. CDR3 size: 13 residues. Germline CDR1 reads MDHEN; CDR2 reads SYDVKM. Trimming cost V 6 bases and J 3 bases, with 11 bases left between them.

The chain joins TRBV7-9 to TRBJ2-5, with 10 bases matching TRBD1. The CDR3 covers 15 residues. V was pared by 5 bases and J by 5 bases, with 8 bases of the junction left unmatched. The germline V gene encodes CDR1 SEHNR and CDR2 FQNEAQ (reference sequence). The CDR3 DNA follows: TGTGCCAGCAGCGGGGGACAGGGGATTTCGGAGACCCAGTACTTC. Its translation is CASSGGQGISETQYF.

The chain has TRBV29-1 and TRBJ1-5; 7 bases line up with TRBD1. Germline assignment: CDR1 SQVTM and CDR2 ANQGSEA. Unmatched junction bases numbered 4, after V lost 4 bases and J lost 1 base. CDR3 length: 14 residues. The CDR3 region is CSVGDSVSNQPQHF. The CDR3 DNA is TGCAGCGTTGGGGACAGTGTCAGCAATCAGCCCCAGCATTTT.

The CDR3 region has the DNA TGTGCCAGCAGCCCAGGTGATGGCTACACCTTC. Protein: CASSPGDGYTF. The chain combines TRBV7-9 with TRBJ1-2; the D is unclear. CDR1 and CDR2 (germline): SEHNR, FQNEAQ (reference sequence). The length of the CDR3 is 11 residues. The V and J ends lost 5 bases and 6 bases respectively, with 7 bases between them.

The chain couples TRBV5-1 to TRBJ2-5; 14 bases fit TRBD2. Germline CDR1 and CDR2: SGHRS and YFSETQ. This CDR3 contains 17 residues. Germline trimming cut 5 bases from V and 4 bases from J; bases unmatched to any gene: 10. The CDR3: CASSLRLAGGPGETQYF. CDR3 DNA sequence: TGCGCCAGCAGTCTAAGACTAGCGGGAGGGCCAGGAGAGACCCAGTACTTC.

This chain joins TRBV28 and TRBJ2-3; the match to TRBD1 covers 7 bases. The V gene's germline CDR1 is MDHEN and CDR2 SYDVKM. V lost 3 bases and J lost 0; bases outside the gene matches: 6. This CDR3 has 16 amino acids. This chain's CDR3 is CASSFSTGPSTDTQYF. The CDR3 DNA reads TGTGCCAGCAGTTTTTCGACAGGGCCTAGCACAGATACGCAGTATTTT. Full variable domain (missing parts from reference TRBV28 and TRBJ2-3): DVKVTQSSRYLVKRTGEKVFLECVQDMDHENMFWYRQDPGLGLRLIYFSYDVKMKEKGDIPEGYSVSREKKERFSLILESASTNQTSMYLCASSFSTGPSTDTQYFGPGTRLTVL.

This chain joins TRBV5-1 and TRBJ2-6; weak D call: TRBD1 (5 bases). The CDR3 contains 15 residues. The germline CDR1 and CDR2 sequences are SGHRS and YFSETQ. V lost 0 bases to trimming and J lost 2 bases, with 6 bases between them. CDR3 coding DNA: TGCGCCAGCAGCTTGGAAGGGGCTGGGGCCAACGTCCTGACTTTC. This gives the protein CASSLEGAGANVLTF.

The chain joins TRBV13 to TRBJ2-4; TRBD1 might be the D (5 bases). CDR3 length: 17 residues. The germline V gene encodes CDR1 PRHDT and CDR2 FYEKMQ (reference sequence). With 5 bases removed from V and 0 bases from J, the gap between germline ends came to 17 bases. CDR3 in amino acids: CASSRSSPGLAKNIQYF. The CDR3 bases are TGTGCCAGCAGCCGAAGTTCCCCAGGGTTAGCCAAAAACATTCAGTACTTC.